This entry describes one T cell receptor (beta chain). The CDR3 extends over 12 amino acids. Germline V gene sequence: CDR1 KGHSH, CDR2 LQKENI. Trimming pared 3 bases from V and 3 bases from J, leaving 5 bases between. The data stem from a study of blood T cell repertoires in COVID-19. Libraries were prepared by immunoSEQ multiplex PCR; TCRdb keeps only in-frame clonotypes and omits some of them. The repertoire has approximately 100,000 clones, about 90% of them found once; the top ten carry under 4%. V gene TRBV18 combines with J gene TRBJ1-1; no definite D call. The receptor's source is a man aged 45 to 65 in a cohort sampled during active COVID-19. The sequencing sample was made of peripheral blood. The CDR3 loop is CASSPADTEAFF. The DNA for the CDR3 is TGTGCCAGCTCACCGGCGGACACTGAAGCTTTCTTT.